This TCR beta chain comes out of a study of T-cell reconstitution after alpha-beta-depleted transplantation in children. TCRbeta library construction was performed incorporating unique molecular identifiers. TCRdb redid the calling of the PCR reads with MiXCR, one entry per CDR3 protein. The repertoire has over 300,000 distinct CDR3 sequences, 10% of them found once; the top ten carry under 3%. The CDR3 sequence is 14 residues long. Germline-derived CDR1 and CDR2 are SGHRS and YFSETQ. V was pared by 2 bases and J by 3 bases, with 8 bases between. The sequence was collected from a human donor who donated a stem cell graft to a child with acute lymphoblastic leukemia. The V call is TRBV5-1, the J call TRBJ2-2; D is perhaps TRBD1 (6 bases). The material sequenced was PBMCs from the stem cell graft donor, taken from the stem cell graft. The CDR3 bases are TGCGCCAGCAGCTTACAGGGTTACACCGGGGAGCTGTTTTTT. This codes for CASSLQGYTGELFF.